This paragraph covers one T cell receptor (beta chain) sequence. Authors' data handling: Nucleated cell counts were estimated from reference gene primer amplification. Using immunoSEQ multiplex PCR, the repertoire was profiled, and TCRdb retains in-frame clones only, with some absent. V, J and clone size derive from that table, while D and trimming were established from the DNA sequence. The sample carries tens of thousands of clones, 88% recorded once. This sample stems from a study of blood T cell repertoires in COVID-19. Overall study context: The origin of the acute and convalescent COVID-19 samples was the United States, Italy and Spain.

Trimming pared 3 bases from V and 2 bases from J, leaving 10 bases between. Germline V lookup: CDR1 KGHSH, CDR2 LQKENI. This CDR3 has 14 residues. This chain uses TRBV18 with TRBJ1-2, with D tentatively TRBD1 (5 bases). The sequence came from a woman at least 80 years old with acute or convalescent COVID-19. Sequenced sample: peripheral blood. CDR3 bases: TGTGCCAGCTCACCCCTGACAGAGAACTATGGCTACACCTTC. This translates into CASSPLTENYGYTF. Complete variable domain (other parts from reference TRBV18 and TRBJ1-2): NAGVMQNPRHLVRRRGQEARLRCSPMKGHSHVYWYRQLPEEGLKFMVYLQKENIIDESGMPKERFSAEFPKEGPSILRIQQVVRGDSAAYFCASSPLTENYGYTFGSGTRLTVV.